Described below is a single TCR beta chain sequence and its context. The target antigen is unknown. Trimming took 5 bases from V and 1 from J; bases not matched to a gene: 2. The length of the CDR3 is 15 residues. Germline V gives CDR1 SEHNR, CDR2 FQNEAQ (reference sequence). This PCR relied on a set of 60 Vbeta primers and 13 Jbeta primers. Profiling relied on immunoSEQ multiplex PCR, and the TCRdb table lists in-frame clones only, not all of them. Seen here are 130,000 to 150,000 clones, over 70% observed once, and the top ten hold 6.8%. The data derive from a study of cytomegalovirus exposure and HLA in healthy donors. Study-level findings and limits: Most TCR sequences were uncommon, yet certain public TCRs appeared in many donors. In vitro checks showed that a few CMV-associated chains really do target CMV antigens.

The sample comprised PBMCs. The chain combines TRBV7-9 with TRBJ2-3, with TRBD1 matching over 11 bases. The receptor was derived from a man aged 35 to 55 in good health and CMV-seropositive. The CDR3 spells CASSPGQGGTDTQYF. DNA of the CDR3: TGTGCCAGCAGCCCGGGACAGGGGGGCACAGATACGCAGTATTTT.